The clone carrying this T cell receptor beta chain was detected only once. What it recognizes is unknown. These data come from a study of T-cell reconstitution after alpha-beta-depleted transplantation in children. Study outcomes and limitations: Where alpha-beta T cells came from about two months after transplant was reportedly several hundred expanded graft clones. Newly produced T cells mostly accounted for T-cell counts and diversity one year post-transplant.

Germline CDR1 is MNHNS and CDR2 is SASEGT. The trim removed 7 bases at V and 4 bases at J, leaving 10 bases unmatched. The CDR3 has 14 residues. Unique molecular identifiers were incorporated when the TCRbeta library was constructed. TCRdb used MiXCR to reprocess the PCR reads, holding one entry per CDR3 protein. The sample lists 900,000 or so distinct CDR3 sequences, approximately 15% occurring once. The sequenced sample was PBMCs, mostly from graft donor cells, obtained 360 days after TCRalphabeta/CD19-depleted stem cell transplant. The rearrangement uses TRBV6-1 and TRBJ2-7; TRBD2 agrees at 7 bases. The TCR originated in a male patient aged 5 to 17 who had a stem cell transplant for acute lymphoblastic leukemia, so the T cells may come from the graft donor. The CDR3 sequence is CASTENGGKYEQYF. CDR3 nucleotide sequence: TGTGCCAGCACCGAAAACGGGGGGAAATACGAGCAGTACTTC.